This T cell receptor (beta chain) was sequenced during a study of CD8+CD57+ T cells in acquired aplastic anemia. For the study at large: DNA per sorted CD4+ or CD8+ sample ranged about 0.2 to 30 ug, averaging 3.2 ug.

It was genomic DNA that served as the template for profiling TCR beta VDJ and CDR3. Via MiXCR, TCRdb re-called the reads, giving one row per CDR3 protein. The sample lists roughly 200,000 distinct CDR3 sequences; more than 60% were seen once. CDR1 and CDR2 (germline): MNHEY, SVGAGI. Trimming pared 0 bases from V and 4 bases from J, leaving 7 bases between. The CDR3 has 15 residues. Patients chosen for sequencing had shown CD8+CD57+ cell expansion by flow cytometry. Patients were treatment-naive when blood was sampled. As regards this clonotype: Its cognate antigen is unknown.

Findings and caveats of the study: Shared by patients and controls, twenty-nine CD8+ CDR3s were abundant in patients.

The receptor's source is a human donor with aplastic anemia. The chain employs TRBV6-5 and TRBJ2-6; no definite D call. The sample taken for sequencing was sorted CD4+, CD8+, or CD8+CD57+ T cells (not recorded which) from PBMCs. The CDR3 nucleotides are TGTGCCAGCAGTTACTCCTGGGCCGGGGCCAACGTCCTGACTTTC. Encoded protein: CASSYSWAGANVLTF.